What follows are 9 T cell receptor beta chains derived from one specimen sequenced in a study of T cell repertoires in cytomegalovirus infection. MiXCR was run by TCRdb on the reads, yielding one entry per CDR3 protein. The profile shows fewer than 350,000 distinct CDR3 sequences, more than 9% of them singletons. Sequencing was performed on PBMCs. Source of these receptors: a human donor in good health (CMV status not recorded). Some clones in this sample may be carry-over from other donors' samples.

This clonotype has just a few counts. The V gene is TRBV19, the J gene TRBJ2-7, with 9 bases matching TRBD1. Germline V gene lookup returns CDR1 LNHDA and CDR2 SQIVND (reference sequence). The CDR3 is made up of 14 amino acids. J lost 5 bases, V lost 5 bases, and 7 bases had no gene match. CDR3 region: CASSWTGARNEQYF. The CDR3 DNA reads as TGTGCCAGTAGTTGGACAGGGGCCCGGAACGAGCAGTACTTC.

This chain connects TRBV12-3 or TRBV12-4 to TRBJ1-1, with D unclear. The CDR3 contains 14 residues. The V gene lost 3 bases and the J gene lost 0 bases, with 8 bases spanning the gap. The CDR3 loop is CASSFQVLNTEAFF. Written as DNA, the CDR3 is TGTGCCAGCAGTTTTCAGGTCTTGAACACTGAAGCTTTCTTT.

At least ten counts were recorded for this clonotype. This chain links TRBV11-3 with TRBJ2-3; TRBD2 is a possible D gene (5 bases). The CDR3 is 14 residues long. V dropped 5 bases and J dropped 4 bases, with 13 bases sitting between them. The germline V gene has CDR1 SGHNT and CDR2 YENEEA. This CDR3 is CASSRGSSADTQYF. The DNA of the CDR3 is TGTGCCAGCAGCCGCGGTAGTAGCGCAGATACGCAGTATTTT.

CDR3 loop: CASSELISNQPQHF. For the CDR3, the DNA is TGTGCCAGCAGTGAGTTGATTAGCAATCAGCCCCAGCATTTT. This chain links TRBV12-3 or TRBV12-4 with TRBJ1-5; D unresolved. The CDR3 totals 14 residues. V was pared by 5 bases and J by 0 bases, with 8 bases between.

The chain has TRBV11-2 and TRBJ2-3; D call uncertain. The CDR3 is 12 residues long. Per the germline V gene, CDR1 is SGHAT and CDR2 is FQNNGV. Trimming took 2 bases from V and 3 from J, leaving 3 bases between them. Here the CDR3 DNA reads TGTGCCAGCAGCTTACCTACAGATACGCAGTATTTT. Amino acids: CASSLPTDTQYF.

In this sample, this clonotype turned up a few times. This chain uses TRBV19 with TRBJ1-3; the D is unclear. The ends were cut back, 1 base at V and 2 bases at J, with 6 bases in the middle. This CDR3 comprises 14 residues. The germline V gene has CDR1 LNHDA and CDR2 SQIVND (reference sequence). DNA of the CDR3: TGTGCCAGTAGTATAGGAACGACTGGAAACACCATATATTTT. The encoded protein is CASSIGTTGNTIYF.

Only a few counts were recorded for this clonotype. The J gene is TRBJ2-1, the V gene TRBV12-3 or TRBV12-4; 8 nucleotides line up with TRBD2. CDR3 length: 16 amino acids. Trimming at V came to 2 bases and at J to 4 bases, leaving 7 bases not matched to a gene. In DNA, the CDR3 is TGTGCCAGCAGTTTAACCAGCGGGGGCGGGTACAATGAGCAGTTCTTC. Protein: CASSLTSGGGYNEQFF.

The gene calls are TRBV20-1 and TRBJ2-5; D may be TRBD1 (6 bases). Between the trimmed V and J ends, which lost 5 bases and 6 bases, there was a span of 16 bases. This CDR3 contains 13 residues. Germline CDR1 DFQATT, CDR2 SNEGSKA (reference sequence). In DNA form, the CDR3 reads TGCAGTGCTGGGGATACAGGGAGCAAGACCCAGTACTTC. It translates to CSAGDTGSKTQYF.

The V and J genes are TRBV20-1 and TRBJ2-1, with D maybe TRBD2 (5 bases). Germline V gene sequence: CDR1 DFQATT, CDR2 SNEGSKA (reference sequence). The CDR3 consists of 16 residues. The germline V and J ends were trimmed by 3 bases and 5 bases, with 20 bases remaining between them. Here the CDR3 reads CSARDAHVNGNNEQFF. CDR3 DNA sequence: TGCAGTGCTAGGGACGCGCATGTCAACGGGAACAATGAGCAGTTCTTC.